The 19 T cell receptor beta chains below all came from one sample that was sequenced in a study of T cells in Graves' hyperthyroidism and ophthalmopathy. Amplification of TCR beta CDR3 regions was performed using RNA transcripts as template. The primer set for the first-round RT-PCR of the TCR CDR3 was HTBI. TCRdb processed the multiplex PCR reads anew with MiXCR; each CDR3 protein has one entry. This repertoire shows about 480,000 distinct CDR3 sequences, around 15% found once; its top ten account for about 17%. The sample consisted of blood. All receptors derive from a woman between 18 and 29 years old with Graves' hyperthyroidism.

There are a few counts of this clonotype. This chain's CDR3 is CASSQDKEGWYEQYF. The CDR3 DNA reads TGTGCCAGCAGCCAAGATAAGGAGGGCTGGTACGAGCAGTACTTC. The V call is TRBV4-2, the J call TRBJ2-7; maybe TRBD2 (6 bases). With 0 bases removed from V and 4 bases from J, the gap between germline ends came to 13 bases. Germline loops: CDR1 LGHNA, CDR2 YNFKEQ. CDR3 length equals 15 residues.

This clonotype occurred many times. The rearrangement joins TRBV12-3 or TRBV12-4 to TRBJ1-1; D may be TRBD1 (5 bases). The V end lost 7 bases, the J end lost 6 bases, and 15 bases lay between the germline ends. The CDR3 is 13 residues long. CDR3 residues: CASNPAGGAEAFF. CDR3 in DNA: TGTGCCAGCAACCCCGCGGGGGGAGCTGAAGCTTTCTTT.

This clonotype appeared many times. The rearrangement joins TRBV12-3 or TRBV12-4 to TRBJ1-2, with 7 bases identical to TRBD1. The CDR3 length is 12 residues. V shed 7 bases and J 8 bases; nucleotides not matched to a gene: 7. The CDR3 here is CASTAGGDGYTF. The CDR3 coding sequence is TGTGCCAGCACTGCAGGGGGTGACGGCTACACCTTC.

This clonotype was seen only a few times. This chain connects TRBV20-1 to TRBJ2-1; TRBD2 aligns across 7 bases. Unmatched junction bases numbered 10, after V lost 6 bases and J lost 5 bases. This CDR3 spans 14 amino acids. In germline, CDR1 is DFQATT, CDR2 SNEGSKA (reference sequence). CDR3 protein: CSANWEGPNNEQFF. The CDR3 DNA sequence: TGCAGTGCAAATTGGGAGGGGCCCAACAATGAGCAGTTCTTC.

This clonotype was seen repeatedly, ten times or more. This chain links TRBV12-3 or TRBV12-4 with TRBJ1-1, with D possibly being TRBD1 (5 bases). Trimming left V 7 bases short and J 0 bases short, with 15 bases between. The CDR3 runs to 15 residues. DNA for the CDR3: TGTGCCAGCACCGCCGGGCGGGGGGTGAACACTGAAGCTTTCTTT. Protein: CASTAGRGVNTEAFF.

The chain couples TRBV27 to TRBJ2-7, with D perhaps matching TRBD1 (5 bases). Germline V CDR1 and CDR2: MNHEY, SMNVEV (reference sequence). Trimming took 3 bases from V and 2 from J, leaving 11 bases between them. The CDR3 runs to 14 residues. For the CDR3, the DNA is TGTGCCAGCAGTTTGCAGGGTGCTACCTACGAGCAGTACTTC. It is translated as CASSLQGATYEQYF.

This clonotype was found many times. The chain combines TRBV10-3 with TRBJ2-3, with 8 bases lining up with TRBD2. V gave up 8 bases and J gave up 0 bases; unmatched junction bases: 4. Germline lookup yields CDR1 ENHRY and CDR2 SYGVKD. This CDR3 spans 14 amino acids. The CDR3 sequence is CAIDAGGSTDTQYF. DNA of the CDR3: TGTGCCATCGATGCGGGAGGAAGCACAGATACGCAGTATTTT.

Ten or more counts support this clonotype. The chain joins TRBV12-5 to TRBJ2-1; tentative D call: TRBD2 (5 bases). The CDR3 has 15 amino acids. CDR1 and CDR2 (germline): LGHNT, FRNRAP. V was shortened by 6 bases and J by 1 base, with 13 bases between the two germline ends. The CDR3 DNA is TGTGCTAGTGGCCCTTGGATAGCGTCCTACAATGAGCAGTTCTTC. Translated: CASGPWIASYNEQFF.

This clonotype was recorded only once. The chain is built from TRBV20-1 and TRBJ1-2; D is undetermined. Deletions cut 1 base from V and 2 bases from J, with 5 bases between. Looked up from germline, CDR1 is DFQATT and CDR2 is SNEGSKA (reference sequence). The CDR3 runs 12 residues. CDR3: CSARGRNYGYTF. Written as DNA, the CDR3 is TGCAGTGCTAGAGGGCGGAACTATGGCTACACCTTC.

The V and J genes are TRBV19 and TRBJ1-1; no clear D. The V gene lost 5 bases and the J gene lost 0 bases, with 13 bases spanning the gap. The CDR3 is 15 amino acids. Germline V gives CDR1 LNHDA, CDR2 SQIVND (reference sequence). This chain's CDR3 is CASSVLDLLNTEAFF. For the CDR3, the DNA is TGTGCCAGTAGTGTCTTAGACCTCCTGAACACTGAAGCTTTCTTT.

This clonotype was recorded a few times. The gene calls are TRBV10-3 and TRBJ1-1; no definite D call. The CDR3 loop spans 13 amino acids. Trimming stripped 4 bases from V and 3 bases from J, with 9 bases between. Per germline, CDR1 ENHRY and CDR2 SYGVKD. CDR3 nucleotides: TGTGCCATCAGTGGTTTTAGGGACACTGAAGCTTTCTTT. It encodes CAISGFRDTEAFF.

This clonotype occurred many times. V is TRBV24-1 and J is TRBJ2-1, with 7 bases that match TRBD2. With 0 bases clipped from V and 4 bases from J, the junction kept 5 bases outside the gene matches. The CDR3 consists of 16 residues. The germline V gene encodes CDR1 KGHDR and CDR2 SFDVKD. CDR3 residues: CATSDLGSGTYNEQFF. CDR3 coding DNA: TGTGCCACCAGTGATTTGGGCAGCGGGACTTACAATGAGCAGTTCTTC.

This clonotype was recorded at least ten times. The V gene is TRBV3-1, the J gene TRBJ2-1; a weak D match, TRBD2 (6 bases). Germline values: CDR1 LGHDT, CDR2 YNNKEL (reference sequence). The CDR3 consists of 14 residues. V shed 8 bases and J shed 4 bases, with 15 bases lying between them. The CDR3 sequence: CASQGGMGYNEQFF. In DNA, the CDR3 is TGTGCCAGCCAGGGCGGGATGGGGTACAATGAGCAGTTCTTC.

In this sample, this clonotype turned up a few times. The V call is TRBV6-1, the J call TRBJ1-5; D ambiguous. The V end lost 5 bases, the J end lost 11 bases, and 10 bases lay between the germline ends. The CDR3 is 11 amino acids. Germline V lookup: CDR1 MNHNS, CDR2 SASEGT. CDR3 bases: TGTGCCAGCAGTAACGAGGGAACCCAGCATTTT. It is translated as CASSNEGTQHF.

This clonotype showed up many times. CDR3 in amino acids: CASSGRLADIQETQYF. CDR3 in DNA: TGTGCCAGTAGTGGGAGACTAGCGGACATCCAAGAGACCCAGTACTTC. The J gene is TRBJ2-5, the V gene TRBV19; 9 positions agree with TRBD2. This CDR3 contains 16 residues. The ends lost 5 bases at V and 1 base at J; junction bases unmatched: 8. Per germline, CDR1 LNHDA and CDR2 SQIVND (reference sequence).

This clonotype was detected ten times or more. This chain joins TRBV20-1 and TRBJ2-2; 9 bases fit TRBD1. The CDR3 runs to 13 residues. V lost 4 bases and J lost 7; bases outside the gene matches: 4. Germline assignment: CDR1 DFQATT and CDR2 SNEGSKA (reference sequence). The CDR3 protein is CSATGQGVGELFF. In DNA, the CDR3 is TGCAGTGCTACGGGACAGGGAGTCGGGGAGCTGTTTTTT.

Comment on this clonotype: A read error is possible here, since a much larger clone lies one base away. This rearrangement joins TRBV6-1 to TRBJ2-7, with a possible D match to TRBD1 (5 bases). CDR1 and CDR2 (germline): MNHNS, SASEGT. The CDR3 is 14 amino acids. The CDR3 region has the DNA TGCGCCAGCCTACGACAGAGGAGCTCCTACGAGCAGTACTTC. Its translation: CASLRQRSSYEQYF.

This clonotype was detected only a few times. V usage is TRBV19 and J usage is TRBJ1-1; 7 nucleotides align to TRBD1. J gave up 1 base and V 7 bases, and 6 bases lay outside the gene matches. The CDR3 is 14 residues long. The germline CDR1 and CDR2 sequences are LNHDA and SQIVND (reference sequence). This CDR3 is CASTVTGKNTEAFF. The CDR3 region has the DNA TGTGCCAGTACCGTGACAGGGAAGAACACTGAAGCTTTCTTT.

Only a few counts were recorded for this clonotype. The chain recombines TRBV18 with TRBJ2-2; 8 nucleotides line up with TRBD2. J gave up 1 base and V 2 bases, and 9 bases lay outside the gene matches. CDR1 and CDR2 (germline): KGHSH, LQKENI. The CDR3 totals 18 residues. The CDR3 DNA reads as TGTGCCAGCTCACCATCCCTGCGGGGGGCACGGAACACCGGGGAGCTGTTTTTT. This sequence encodes CASSPSLRGARNTGELFF. The full variable domain, its missing parts supplied by reference TRBV18 and TRBJ2-2, is NAGVMQNPRHLVRRRGQEARLRCSPMKGHSHVYWYRQLPEEGLKFMVYLQKENIIDESGMPKERFSAEFPKEGPSILRIQQVVRGDSAAYFCASSPSLRGARNTGELFFGEGSRLTVL.